This T cell receptor (beta chain) was sequenced in a study of T cell clones after liver transplantation. For the study at large: Graft-donor-reactive sequences were compared with third-party-reactive TCRbeta sequences from pre-transplant mixed lymphocyte reactions. Timepoints were pre-transplant, pre-withdrawal, and after withdrawal was completed or failed. Study outcomes and limitations: In most of the 8 subjects, circulating graft-donor-reactive CD4 TCRbeta sequences fell significantly after transplant.

With respect to this clone: Its matching antigen is unknown.

CD3+CD4+ and CD3+CD8+ cells were FACS-sorted from thawed unstimulated PBMCs. The germline V gene has CDR1 WNHNN and CDR2 SYGVQD (reference sequence). The ends lost 5 bases at V and 5 bases at J; junction bases unmatched: 7. The CDR3 runs 16 residues. Sequencing was performed with immunoSEQ multiplex PCR; in TCRdb, only in-frame clones are kept and a portion is missing. The table shows about 53,000 clones, with roughly 83% occurring only once. The V and J genes are TRBV10-1 and TRBJ2-1; 12 positions agree with TRBD2. The material sequenced was CD4+ T cells from blood, taken before liver transplant. This sequence originates from a human donor who received a liver transplant. The CDR3 loop is CASSPRTSGINNEQFF. The CDR3, as DNA: TGCGCCAGCAGTCCGCGGACTAGCGGGATCAACAATGAGCAGTTCTTC.